These T cell receptor beta chains were read from a single sample in a study of T cells in localized non-small cell lung cancer. The assay was immunoSEQ multiplex PCR, and TCRdb's table has in-frame clones only and misses some. The profile shows over 70,000 clones, 86% of them singletons. Material: peripheral blood, obtained before any cancer treatment. Receptors were obtained from a male donor older than 55 with stage III squamous cell lung carcinoma. Each CDR3 is given with its conserved first and last residue. A D gene is named only where the DNA matches it firmly. The size field is filled for only some rows; it gives once, few, many or a size class.

d_gene,j_gene,abundance,v_gene,CDR3aa,CDR3nt
TRBD1,TRBJ1-4,once,TRBV5-4,CASSLGTGFEKLFF,TGTGCCAGCAGCTTGGGGACAGGGTTTGAAAAACTGTTTTTT
NA,TRBJ2-5,NA,TRBV25-1,CASSPQQGSYQETQYF,TGTGCCAGCAGTCCACAACAGGGAAGTTACCAAGAGACCCAGTACTTC
NA,TRBJ1-5,few,TRBV7-3,CASSLDGTSNQPQHF,TGTGCCAGCAGCTTAGACGGGACGAGCAATCAGCCCCAGCATTTT
NA,TRBJ1-1,NA,TRBV11-3,CASSLARRGGISEAFF,TGTGCCAGCAGCTTAGCCCGGCGGGGGGGGATCTCTGAAGCTTTCTTT
TRBD1,TRBJ2-7,NA,TRBV6-1,CASMWGRGNYEQYF,TGTGCCAGCATGTGGGGCAGGGGGAACTACGAGCAGTACTTC
NA,TRBJ2-5,once,TRBV9,CASSSVGETQYF,TGTGCCAGCAGTAGCGTAGGAGAGACCCAGTACTTC
NA,TRBJ2-2,once,TRBV21-1,CASSNEQGYTGELFF,TGTGCCAGCAGCAACGAGCAGGGCTACACCGGGGAGCTGTTTTTT
NA,TRBJ1-2,NA,TRBV19,CATRSGPPAGYGYTF,TGTGCCACTCGAAGCGGACCCCCGGCAGGCTATGGCTACACCTTC
TRBD1,TRBJ1-5,NA,TRBV7-2,CASSATGTGNQPQHF,TGTGCCAGCAGCGCGACCGGGACAGGGAATCAGCCCCAGCATTTT
TRBD2,TRBJ2-3,NA,TRBV5-5,CASSSGTSGGTQYF,TGTGCCAGCAGCTCCGGGACTAGCGGAGGTACGCAGTATTTT
NA,TRBJ1-2,NA,TRBV13,CASSLAGINYGYTF,TGTGCCAGCAGCTTAGCAGGTATTAACTATGGCTACACCTTC
NA,TRBJ2-5,NA,TRBV11-1,CASSPTLRRPGRETQYF,TGTGCCAGCAGCCCTACGCTGAGGAGACCGGGGCGAGAGACCCAGTACTTC
NA,TRBJ1-1,once,TRBV7-9,CASSSAGRDTEAFF,TGTGCCAGCAGCTCGGCAGGGAGGGACACTGAAGCTTTCTTT
TRBD1,TRBJ1-1,few,TRBV7-9,CASSRGQGGTEAFF,TGTGCCAGCAGCCGGGGACAGGGAGGGACTGAAGCTTTCTTT
NA,TRBJ2-5,NA,TRBV9,CASSPNMAGETQYF,TGTGCCAGCAGCCCCAATATGGCGGGGGAGACCCAGTACTTC
NA,TRBJ1-6,NA,TRBV6-6,CASSRDNNSPLHF,TGTGCCAGCAGCCGGGACAATAATTCACCCCTCCACTTT
NA,TRBJ2-6,NA,TRBV14,CASSLWGAAVWVPSASGANVLTF,TGTGCCAGCAGCCTATGGGGGGCAGCGGTTTGGGTTCCTTCGGCCTCTGGGGCCAACGTCCTGACTTTC
NA,TRBJ2-1,NA,TRBV9,CASSVKSRLPGDEQFF,TGTGCCAGCAGCGTAAAGTCCCGACTCCCAGGCGATGAGCAGTTCTTC
NA,TRBJ2-3,once,TRBV6-1,CASSALSASTDTQYF,TGTGCCAGCAGTGCCCTATCAGCTAGCACAGATACGCAGTATTTT
NA,TRBJ1-1,NA,TRBV6-4,CASSEQGQGTEAFF,TGTGCCAGCAGTGAACAGGGACAAGGCACTGAAGCTTTCTTT
NA,TRBJ1-1,NA,TRBV30,CAWSSRGEQAFF,TGTGCCTGGAGTTCACGGGGAGAACAAGCTTTCTTT
TRBD1,TRBJ2-2,once,TRBV2,CAIGQGVAGELFF,TGTGCCATAGGACAGGGAGTCGCCGGGGAGCTGTTTTTT
NA,TRBJ2-2,once,TRBV30,CAWTVSPFANTGELFF,TGTGCCTGGACCGTTTCTCCTTTCGCGAACACCGGGGAGCTGTTTTTT
NA,TRBJ2-7,few,TRBV9,CASSPRGGSYEQYF,TGTGCCAGCAGCCCCCGAGGGGGCTCCTACGAGCAGTACTTC
TRBD1,TRBJ2-3,NA,TRBV10-1,CASSESRTGGTDTQYF,TGCGCCAGCAGTGAGTCCCGGACAGGGGGCACAGATACGCAGTATTTT
TRBD1,TRBJ1-2,NA,TRBV19,CASSIGTGDYGYTF,TGTGCCAGTAGTATAGGTACAGGGGACTATGGCTACACCTTC
NA,TRBJ1-2,NA,TRBV7-2,CASSPTREGYGYTF,TGTGCCAGCAGCCCAACACGGGAGGGCTATGGCTACACCTTC
NA,TRBJ1-4,NA,TRBV19,CASSALGVGEKLFF,TGTGCCAGTAGTGCCCTCGGTGTTGGAGAAAAACTGTTTTTT
TRBD2,TRBJ2-2,NA,TRBV28,CAGRRGGTGELFF,TGTGCCGGGCGCCGGGGGGGAACCGGGGAGCTGTTTTTT
NA,TRBJ1-5,NA,TRBV7-2,CASSLLGRQNQPQHF,TGTGCCAGCAGCTTATTGGGCAGGCAAAATCAGCCCCAGCATTTT
TRBD1,TRBJ2-5,NA,TRBV19,CASSRNRGQTQYF,TGTGCCAGTAGTCGAAACAGGGGTCAGACCCAGTACTTC
TRBD2,TRBJ2-5,few,TRBV4-2,CASSQGRAGGAETQYF,TGTGCCAGCAGCCAAGGCCGAGCGGGGGGGGCTGAGACCCAGTACTTC
NA,TRBJ1-2,once,TRBV6-6,CASSLGVVYNYGYTF,TGTGCCAGCAGTCTCGGGGTGGTTTATAACTATGGCTACACCTTC
TRBD1,TRBJ1-2,NA,TRBV11-2,CASSTGQGAFFTF,TGTGCCAGCAGCACAGGACAGGGGGCGTTTTTCACCTTC
NA,TRBJ1-1,NA,TRBV6-5,CATGRTEAFF,TGTGCCACCGGGAGGACTGAAGCTTTCTTT
NA,TRBJ2-3,NA,TRBV18,CASSGGDTQYF,TGTGCCAGCTCTGGGGGGGATACGCAGTATTTT
NA,TRBJ2-1,NA,TRBV2,CASSGEGASNEQFF,TGTGCCAGCAGTGGGGAGGGGGCAAGTAATGAGCAGTTCTTC
NA,TRBJ2-2,NA,TRBV5-1,CASSLDGGTYTGELFF,TGCGCCAGCAGTTTAGACGGGGGCACTTACACCGGGGAGCTGTTTTTT
NA,TRBJ1-2,NA,TRBV2,CASKELRAGNTF,TGTGCCAGCAAAGAACTGAGGGCCGGGAACACCTTC
NA,TRBJ1-5,few,TRBV7-9,CASSLDSNQPQHF,TGTGCCAGCAGCTTAGATAGCAATCAGCCCCAGCATTTT
NA,TRBJ2-1,NA,TRBV6-5,CASSSPGSNEQFF,TGTGCCAGCAGTTCACCGGGTTCCAATGAGCAGTTCTTC
TRBD1,TRBJ1-1,NA,TRBV19,CASSADLTGAGTEAFF,TGTGCCAGTAGTGCCGACCTGACAGGGGCTGGTACTGAAGCTTTCTTT
TRBD1,TRBJ2-1,NA,TRBV4-1,CASSQPPRTGSYNEQFF,TGCGCCAGCAGCCAACCGCCGAGGACAGGGTCCTACAATGAGCAGTTCTTC